This entry features one T cell receptor beta chain sequence. Which antigen it targets is not known. No per-base quality is available; no much larger clone lies one base away. This sample was included in a study of CD8+ T cells in alopecia areata listed by TCRdb under 2018. Background on the whole study: Treated patients were enrolled in an open-label pilot trial of oral tofacitinib, 5 to 10 mg twice daily, for moderate-to-severe alopecia areata. Tofacitinib was administered for 6 to 18 months, and 6 months of follow-up off drug were then conducted to assess delayed response and recurrence. The SALT score, which quantifies the percentage of affected scalp surface area, was used to measure disease severity in treated patients. To study T cell clonal expansion in alopecia areata, the researchers applied high-throughput TCRbeta sequencing to both the C3H/HeJ mouse model and human patients. Scalp tissue and sorted CD4+ and CD8+ peripheral blood T cells from patchy and totalis/universalis alopecia areata patients and from healthy controls were covered by human TCRbeta sequencing. Tofacitinib-treated patients had biopsies at baseline and at 4 and 24 weeks of treatment, with a later scalp biopsy in several patients. Scalp clonality was compared across normal scalp (n=4), patchy alopecia areata scalp (n=8), and alopecia totalis/universalis scalp (n=8). RNA came from the PAXgene miRNA kit for fixed scalp, the miRNeasy kit for PBMCs, and the RNeasy kit for mouse skin. TCRbeta CDR3 regions were amplified by immunoSEQ multiplex PCR with 35 Vbeta forward and 13 Jbeta reverse primers.

The paper's findings and limits, for the study overall: Many expanded lesional clones persisted in scalp and blood during tofacitinib treatment, which may partly explain relapse after stopping treatment. Because the treated cohort was small and included a single nonresponder, larger studies are needed to assess links between baseline CD8+ expansion and response. Unlike mouse skin, where gammadelta T cells dominate, normal human skin contains resident alphabeta T cells that get sequenced too, which complicates analysis of the scalp TCR repertoire. Tofacitinib significantly decreased scalp clonality and the number of expanded CD8+ clones among the top 100 scalp clones. Shared TCR sequences between patients were less evident than in mice, which may be partly attributable to HLA diversity in the patient population. Lesional scalp, especially in alopecia totalis/universalis, showed higher clonality and more expanded CD8+ clones than normal scalp, suggesting antigenic drive.

Per the germline V gene, SNHLY is the CDR1 and FYNNEI is the CDR2. From its cysteine to its phenylalanine, the CDR3 spans 14 amino acids. Just the 42-base CDR3 DNA is kept, in frame starting at base 1. V is pruned by 4 bases and J by 8 bases, leaving 4 bases of the junction without a gene match. Libraries were built with the immunoSEQ multiplex PCR assay. RNA was extracted from all samples and reverse transcribed into cDNA as template for TCR sequencing. First-strand cDNA was synthesized using SuperScript III with a 2:1 mix of oligo-dT and random hexamers. Amplification bias was assessed with a synthetic immune receptor repertoire, and residual bias was removed computationally. For the original study's pipeline: Raw reads were preprocessed to remove errors, and CDR3 was defined according to IMGT conventions as the region from the conserved cysteine to phenylalanine. Clonality was computed by normalizing Shannon entropy by log2 of the number of productive unique TCRs and subtracting the result from 1. Scalp TCRbeta sequences were cross-referenced with sorted blood CD4 and CD8 repertoires so that the CD4 or CD8 identity of scalp clones could be inferred. The source is immuneACCESS, and TCRdb retained only in-frame sequences with V and J called. Part of the clones is not carried over; for the studies checked, unresolved V genes explain less than half of this, and the remainder is unexplained. V and J calls and clone size come straight from that table; D and trimming were deduced from the DNA. Within this sample are roughly 280,000 clones, with around 64% of them counted one time only. The ten largest clones represent around 0.92% of the sample.

The sample's treatment or condition, from its label and the paper: oral pan-JAK inhibitor, 5-10 mg twice daily. Peripheral blood and lesional scalp punch biopsies were obtained from patients with alopecia areata. PBMCs were isolated by density centrifugation and stained for CD3, CD4 and CD8, and CD4+ and CD8+ T cells were sorted on a FACSAria. In this chain, TRBV2 is recombined with TRBJ2-1, and TRBD2 aligns with 11 junction nucleotides. The sequence derives from a human donor with alopecia areata. The source material was CD4+ T cells sorted from blood, sampled at week 52, from a patient treated with tofacitinib. The bases read TGTGCCAGCAGTGTACTAGCGGGGGTCGATGAGCAGTTCTTC. The translation is CASSVLAGVDEQFF.